Given below is one T cell receptor beta chain in context. Its matching antigen is unknown. Germline loops: CDR1 MNHEY, CDR2 SVGAGI. This CDR3 comprises 19 residues. These data come from a study of CXCR3-negative and CXCR3-positive naive CD8 T cells. Findings and limits, study-wide: Relative to memory CD8+ cells, whose diversity was much lower, both naive subsets had comparably high diversity. The study found more hydrophobic TRB CDR3s in CXCR3-positive naive cells than in CXCR3-negative naive cells.

Via 5' RACE with UMI labels, TRB cDNA libraries were prepared. TCRdb reprocessed the 5' RACE reads, with one entry per CDR3 protein and no DNA. The listing contains roughly 71,000 distinct CDR3 sequences. This sequence originates from a human donor in good health. Some clones in this sample may be carry-over from other donors' samples. This sequence joins TRBV6-5 and TRBJ2-7; lacking DNA, the TRBD2 call made by TCRdb goes unchecked. Sequencing used naive CXCR3- CD8+ T cells from blood. Regarding subset: CD45RO-CCR7+CD27+CD95- naive CD8+ T cells lacking CXCR3 (TNR3-). This CDR3 is CASSPTQRGNFDLRGEQYF.